This T cell receptor beta chain was captured by sequencing in a study of OX40 agonist ivuxolimab in advanced cancers. Regarding the study in general: Ivuxolimab was a fully human IgG2 agonistic monoclonal antibody targeting the costimulatory receptor OX40 (CD134). Of the approximately 54 dose-escalation patients, hepatocellular carcinoma was present in around 19, melanoma in about 15, renal cell carcinoma in 9 and head and neck cancer in 9. The monotherapy dose-escalation portion (N of about 57 patients) of the phase I ivuxolimab trial is reported in the paper. Partial responses occurred in three dose-escalation patients, of whom one had hepatocellular carcinoma and two had cutaneous melanoma. Intravenous ivuxolimab was administered to patients every 2 weeks at six dose levels: 0.01, 0.1, 0.3, 1.5, 3 and 10 mg/kg. In the dose-escalation cohort, 82.7% of patients were male, and the mean age was about 55 years, with a range of roughly 20 to 85. Patients were allowed to have had prior anti-PD-1, anti-PD-L1 or anti-CTLA-4 therapy, and more than 35% of the dose-escalation patients had been treated with checkpoint inhibitors. The purpose of peripheral TCRbeta sequencing was to test whether ivuxolimab changed TCR sequence diversity and led to clonal T-cell expansion.

Summary of the overall study and its limitations: At doses of 0.1 to 3.0 mg/kg, clonal expansion of both CD4+ and CD8+ T cells in blood was seen between baseline and week 6. The antigen specificity of the clonally expanded peripheral T cells was not determined. Low levels of normalized T-cell clonal expansion were also seen in some nonresponding patients. After ivuxolimab, expanded clones were on average more numerous among CD8+ T cells than among CD4+ T cells. In partial responders in the 0.1-3.0 mg/kg groups, normalized peripheral clonal expansion was found to be among the lowest, especially among CD8+ T cells.

About this clone: Its antigen target is currently unknown. Nothing much larger sits one base from this clone, and base qualities are not available.

The CDR3 runs 12 amino acids, cysteine and phenylalanine included. Only CDR3 DNA remains: 36 bases, in frame from the first base. At the junction V is shortened by 2 bases and J by 6 bases, with 8 bases in between. CDR1 and CDR2, looked up from the germline V gene (reference sequence), are MNHEY and SMNVEV. Patients with autoimmune disease history or receiving systemic immunosuppression were excluded from the trial. Peripheral blood for TCR sequencing was collected from all dose cohorts at baseline, on cycle 4 day 1, and on cycle 7 day 1. The samples were drawn from a first-in-human, open-label, multicenter phase I dose-escalation trial of ivuxolimab. Adults with locally advanced or metastatic head and neck squamous cell, hepatocellular, melanoma or renal cell carcinoma were enrolled in the trial. Before TCR sequencing, CD4+ T cells and CD8+ T cells were sorted from peripheral blood as separate populations.

Genomic DNA was extracted from sorted cells for sequencing of the TCRbeta CDR3 region. The immunoSEQ Assay was used to sequence the TCRbeta CDR3 regions. TCRdb stores this immuneACCESS table with in-frame sequences only. Part of the clones is absent; in the studies checked, under half of the shortfall reflects unresolved V genes, and no reason is known for the rest. This sample lists around 60,000 clones; 79% were detected once. The top ten hold approximately 11% of the sample. The sample in question was CD4+ or CD8+ T cells sorted from blood, obtained in a trial of the OX40 agonist ivuxolimab. The TCR sequence derives from an adult with an advanced solid tumor such as melanoma, head and neck, liver or kidney cancer. Rearrangement joined TRBV27 to TRBJ2-7; no confident D gene assignment can be made. The CDR3 in this case is CASSLAVGEQYF. The nucleotides are TGTGCCAGCAGTTTAGCGGTAGGCGAGCAGTACTTC.